This TCR beta chain was sequenced in a study of CD8 T cells in Susac syndrome. Broader study findings: Acknowledgment was made by the study that its TCR sequencing and HLA analysis involved a relatively small number of individuals.

Points on this clonotype: What it recognizes is unknown.

With V trimmed by 6 bases and J by 1 base, 4 bases remained unmatched. There are 15 residues in the CDR3. Germline-derived CDR1 and CDR2 are LNHDA and SQIVND (reference sequence). An input of about 0.5 to 1 ug of RNA was subjected to reverse transcription using random hexamers. With immunoSEQ multiplex PCR, TCR beta CDR3 was amplified across 54 Vbeta and 13 Jbeta. TCRdb independently ran MiXCR on the immunoSEQ multiplex PCR reads; one entry per CDR3 protein. The profile shows fewer than 250,000 distinct CDR3 sequences, 92% of them singletons. Sequencing of TCR beta drew on CD8+ and CD4+ T cells from blood. Negative isolation yielded CD4+ and CD8+ T cells, and FACS enriched TEMRA cells.

The sample consisted of CD8+ T cells from PBMCs. The chain recombines TRBV19 with TRBJ2-1, with 9 bases fitting TRBD2. The TCR sequence derives from a human donor with multiple sclerosis. This chain's CDR3 is CASSESGGSYNEQFF. The CDR3 DNA follows: TGTGCCAGTAGCGAGAGCGGGGGGTCCTACAATGAGCAGTTCTTC. Full variable domain (rest looked up from reference TRBV19 and TRBJ2-1): DGGITQSPKYLFRKEGQNVTLSCEQNLNHDAMYWYRQDPGQGLRLIYYSQIVNDFQKGDIAEGYSVSREKKESFPLTVTSAQKNPTAFYLCASSESGGSYNEQFFGPGTRLTVL.